The sequence of this TCR beta chain was determined in a study of T cells in Graves' hyperthyroidism and ophthalmopathy. Amplified TCR beta CDR3 regions derived from RNA transcripts. With the HTBI primer set, the TCR CDR3 went through a first round of RT-PCR. TCRdb re-derived calls from the multiplex PCR reads in MiXCR, one entry per CDR3 protein. The table records approximately 640,000 distinct CDR3 sequences, over 40% of them present only once. Exclusion of patients followed from uncontrolled infection, other autoimmune disease, pregnancy or lactation. The junction had 3 bases not matched to a gene; V was cut back by 7 bases and J by 1 base. CDR3 length: 12 amino acids. The germline CDR1 and CDR2 sequences are SQVTM and ANQGSEA.

The chain carries TRBV29-1 and TRBJ1-1; 7 bases map to TRBD1. The sequence came from an adult man with Graves' disease, either hyperthyroidism or ophthalmopathy (not recorded which). Material: peripheral blood or thyroid tissue (not recorded which). As DNA, the CDR3 is TGCAGCGCCGGACAGGAGAACACTGAAGCTTTCTTT. Translated: CSAGQENTEAFF.